This T cell receptor (beta chain) was recorded in a study of T-cell reconstitution after alpha-beta-depleted transplantation in children. The study's findings and limits: Most T-cell counts and diversity one year after the transplant came from T cells that were newly produced. About two months after transplant, alpha-beta T cells reportedly came from several hundred expanded graft clones.

CDR3 length: 14 amino acids. V was pared by 8 bases and J by 0 bases, with 10 bases between. Preparation of the TCRbeta library was carried out with unique molecular identifiers. TCRdb used MiXCR to reprocess the PCR reads, holding one entry per CDR3 protein. The data hold approximately 500,000 distinct CDR3 sequences, with over 20% observed a single time. Concerning this clonotype itself: Its antigen is undetermined.

The chain is built from TRBV12-3 or TRBV12-4 and TRBJ2-2, with D tentatively TRBD2 (6 bases). Sequenced here: PBMCs, sampled before TCRalphabeta/CD19-depleted stem cell transplant. The sequence derives from a boy younger than two with Wiskott-Aldrich syndrome, due to receive a stem cell transplant. In nucleotides, the CDR3 is TGTGCCAGCGGGGGACTGACGAACACCGGGGAGCTGTTTTTT. Amino acids: CASGGLTNTGELFF.